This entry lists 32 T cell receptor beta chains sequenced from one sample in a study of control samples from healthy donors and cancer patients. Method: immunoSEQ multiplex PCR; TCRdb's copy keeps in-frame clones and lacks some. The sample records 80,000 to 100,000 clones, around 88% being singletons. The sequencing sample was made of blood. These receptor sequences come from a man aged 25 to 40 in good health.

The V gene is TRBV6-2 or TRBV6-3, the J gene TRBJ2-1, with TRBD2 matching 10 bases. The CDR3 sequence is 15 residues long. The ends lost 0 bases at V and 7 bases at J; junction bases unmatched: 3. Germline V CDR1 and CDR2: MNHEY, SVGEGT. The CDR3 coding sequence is TGTGCCAGCAGTTACTCACTAGCGGGAAGAAATGAGCAGTTCTTC. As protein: CASSYSLAGRNEQFF.

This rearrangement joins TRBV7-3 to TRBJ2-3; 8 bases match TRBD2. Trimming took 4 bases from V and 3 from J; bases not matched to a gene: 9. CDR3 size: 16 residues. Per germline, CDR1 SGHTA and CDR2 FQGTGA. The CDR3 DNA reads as TGTGCCAGCAGCTACCACGGTAGCGGGAAGACAGATACGCAGTATTTT. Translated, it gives CASSYHGSGKTDTQYF.

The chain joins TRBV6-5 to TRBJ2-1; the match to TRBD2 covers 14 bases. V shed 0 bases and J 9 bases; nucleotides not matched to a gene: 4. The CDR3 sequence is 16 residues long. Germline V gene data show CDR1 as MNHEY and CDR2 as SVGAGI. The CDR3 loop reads CASSYSTSGRVGEQFF. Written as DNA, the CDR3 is TGTGCCAGCAGTTACTCGACTAGCGGGAGGGTAGGTGAGCAGTTCTTC.

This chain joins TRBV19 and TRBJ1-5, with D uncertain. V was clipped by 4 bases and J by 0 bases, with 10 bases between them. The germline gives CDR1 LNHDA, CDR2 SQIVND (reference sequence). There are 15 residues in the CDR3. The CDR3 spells CASSRRTDSNQPQHF. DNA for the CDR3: TGTGCCAGTAGTAGACGGACGGATAGCAATCAGCCCCAGCATTTT.

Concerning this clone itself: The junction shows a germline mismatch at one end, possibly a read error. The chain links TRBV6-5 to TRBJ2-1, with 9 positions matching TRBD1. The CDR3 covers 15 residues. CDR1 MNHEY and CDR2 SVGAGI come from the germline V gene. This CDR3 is CASSQTGGSHNEQFF. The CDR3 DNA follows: TGTGCCAGCAGTCAAACAGGGGGCTCCCACAATGAGCAGTTCTTC.

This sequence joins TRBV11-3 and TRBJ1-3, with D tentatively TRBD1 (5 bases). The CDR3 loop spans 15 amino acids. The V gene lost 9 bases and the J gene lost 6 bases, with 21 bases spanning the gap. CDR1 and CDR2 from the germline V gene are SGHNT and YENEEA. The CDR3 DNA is TGTGCCAGTCCCTGTAGCCTCGAAGGGGAAAACACCATATATTTT. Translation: CASPCSLEGENTIYF.

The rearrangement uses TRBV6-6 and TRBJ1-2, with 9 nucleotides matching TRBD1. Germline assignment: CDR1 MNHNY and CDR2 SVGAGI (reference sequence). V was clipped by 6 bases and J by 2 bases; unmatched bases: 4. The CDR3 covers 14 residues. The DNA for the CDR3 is TGTGCCAGCAGCGGGACAGGGACCAACTATGGCTACACCTTC. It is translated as CASSGTGTNYGYTF.

CDR3 nucleotide sequence: TGTGCCAGCAGCTTATCGGCTGGATCCTACGAGCAGTACTTC. Translated, it gives CASSLSAGSYEQYF. The J gene is TRBJ2-7, the V gene TRBV7-9, with D hard to call. The CDR3 consists of 14 residues. CDR1 is SEHNR and CDR2 is FQNEAQ in the germline V gene (reference sequence). V was clipped by 2 bases and J by 1 base, with 9 bases between them. Together with reference TRBV7-9 and TRBJ2-7, the CDR3 gives the full variable domain: DTGVSQNPRHKITKRGQNVTFRCDPISEHNRLYWYRQTLGQGPEFLTYFQNEAQLEKSRLLSDRFSAERPKGSFSTLEIQRTEQGDSAMYLCASSLSAGSYEQYFGPGTRLTVT.

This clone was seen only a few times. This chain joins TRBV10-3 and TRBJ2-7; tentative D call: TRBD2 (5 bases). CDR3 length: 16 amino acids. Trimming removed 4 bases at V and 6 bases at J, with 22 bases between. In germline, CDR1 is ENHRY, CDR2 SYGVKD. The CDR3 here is CAISGDYGPGSGEQYF. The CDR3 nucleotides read TGTGCCATCAGTGGAGACTACGGTCCGGGTTCAGGCGAGCAGTACTTC.

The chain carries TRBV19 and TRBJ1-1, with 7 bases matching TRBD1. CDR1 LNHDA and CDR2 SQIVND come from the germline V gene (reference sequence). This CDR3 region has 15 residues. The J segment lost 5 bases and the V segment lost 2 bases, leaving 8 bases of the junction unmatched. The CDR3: CASSISTGVGTEAFF. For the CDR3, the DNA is TGTGCCAGTAGTATATCAACAGGGGTTGGGACTGAAGCTTTCTTT.

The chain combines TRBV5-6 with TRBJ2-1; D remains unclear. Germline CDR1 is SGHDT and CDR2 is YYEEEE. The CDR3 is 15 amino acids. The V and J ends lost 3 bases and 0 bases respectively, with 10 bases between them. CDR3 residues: CASSSLQNSYNEQFF. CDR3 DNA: TGTGCCAGCAGCTCTCTCCAAAACTCCTACAATGAGCAGTTCTTC. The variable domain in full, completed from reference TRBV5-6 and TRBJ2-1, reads DAGVTQSPTHLIKTRGQQVTLRCSPKSGHDTVSWYQQALGQGPQFIFQYYEEEERQRGNFPDRFSGHQFPNYSSELNVNALLLGDSALYLCASSSLQNSYNEQFFGPGTRLTVL.

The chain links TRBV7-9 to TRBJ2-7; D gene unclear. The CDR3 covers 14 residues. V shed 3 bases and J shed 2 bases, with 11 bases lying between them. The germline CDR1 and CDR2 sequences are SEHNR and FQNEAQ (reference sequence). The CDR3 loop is CASSFVEATYEQYF. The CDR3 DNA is TGTGCCAGCAGCTTCGTTGAGGCGACCTACGAGCAGTACTTC. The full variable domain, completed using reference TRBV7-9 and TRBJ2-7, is DTGVSQNPRHKITKRGQNVTFRCDPISEHNRLYWYRQTLGQGPEFLTYFQNEAQLEKSRLLSDRFSAERPKGSFSTLEIQRTEQGDSAMYLCASSFVEATYEQYFGPGTRLTVT.

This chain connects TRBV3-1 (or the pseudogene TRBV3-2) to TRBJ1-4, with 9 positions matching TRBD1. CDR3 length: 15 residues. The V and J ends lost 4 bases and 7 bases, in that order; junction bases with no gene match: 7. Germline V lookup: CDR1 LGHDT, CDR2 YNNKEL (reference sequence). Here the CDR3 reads CASSPQTGGGEKLFF. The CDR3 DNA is TGTGCCAGCAGCCCTCAGACAGGGGGAGGTGAAAAACTGTTTTTT.

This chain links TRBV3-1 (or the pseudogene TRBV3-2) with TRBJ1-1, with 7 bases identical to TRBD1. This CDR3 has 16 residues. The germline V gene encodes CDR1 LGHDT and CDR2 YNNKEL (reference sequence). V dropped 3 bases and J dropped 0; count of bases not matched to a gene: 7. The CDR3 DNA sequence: TGTGCCAGCAGCCAGGAGGGGGCAGGGGTGAACACTGAAGCTTTCTTT. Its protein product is CASSQEGAGVNTEAFF.

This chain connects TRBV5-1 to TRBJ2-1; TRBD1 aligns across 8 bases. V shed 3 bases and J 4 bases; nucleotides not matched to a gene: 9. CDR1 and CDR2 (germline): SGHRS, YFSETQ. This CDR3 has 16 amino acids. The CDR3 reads CASSSQGDGRYNEQFF. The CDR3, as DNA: TGCGCCAGCAGCTCACAGGGGGATGGCAGGTACAATGAGCAGTTCTTC.

The CDR3 here is CATSDKGQAGQPQHF. CDR3 coding DNA: TGTGCCACCAGTGATAAGGGACAGGCAGGTCAGCCCCAGCATTTT. The rearrangement links TRBV24-1 to TRBJ1-5; 8 nucleotides align to TRBD1. CDR3 length equals 15 residues. Trimming removed 3 bases from V and 6 bases from J; junction bases left unmatched: 6. CDR1 KGHDR and CDR2 SFDVKD come from the germline V gene.

The CDR3 here is CSVGGGRNTGELFF. The CDR3 nucleotides read TGCAGCGTTGGAGGCGGGAGGAACACCGGGGAGCTGTTTTTT. V gene TRBV29-1 combines with J gene TRBJ2-2; 7 bases fit TRBD2. Germline CDR1 reads SQVTM; CDR2 reads ANQGSEA. The CDR3 is made up of 14 amino acids. After removal of 4 bases from V and 1 base from J, the junction contained 3 bases not matched to a gene.

The CDR3 region has the DNA TGTGCCAGCAGTGCCGAAGCTAGACTTTACAATGAGCAGTTCTTC. Its protein is CASSAEARLYNEQFF. This chain links TRBV9 with TRBJ2-1; D is unclear. Trimming shortened V by 5 bases and J by 4 bases, and 16 bases separated the two germline ends. The CDR3 length is 15 residues. Germline-derived CDR1 and CDR2 are SGDLS and YYNGEE.

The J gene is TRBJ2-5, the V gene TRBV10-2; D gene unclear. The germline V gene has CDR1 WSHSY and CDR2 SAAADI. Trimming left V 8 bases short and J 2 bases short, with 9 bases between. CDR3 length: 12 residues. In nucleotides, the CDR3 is TGCGCCAGCGGGCCTAGACAAGAGACCCAGTACTTC. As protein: CASGPRQETQYF.

The DNA of the CDR3 is TGTGCCAGCAGTGAATCTGAGGGAGAAAACACAGATACGCAGTATTTT. It yields the protein CASSESEGENTDTQYF. The rearrangement links TRBV2 to TRBJ2-3, with D tentatively TRBD2 (5 bases). CDR3 length: 16 residues. CDR1 is SNHLY, CDR2 FYNNEI, per germline. V lost 2 bases and J 2 bases, leaving 14 bases between the germline ends.

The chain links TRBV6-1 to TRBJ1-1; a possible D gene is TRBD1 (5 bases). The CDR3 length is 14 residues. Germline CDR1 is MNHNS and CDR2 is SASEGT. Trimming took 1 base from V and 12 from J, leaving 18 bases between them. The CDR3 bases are TGTGCCAGCAGTGAAGGGGGCGGAGGCCGTCGAACTTTCTTT. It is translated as CASSEGGGGRRTFF.

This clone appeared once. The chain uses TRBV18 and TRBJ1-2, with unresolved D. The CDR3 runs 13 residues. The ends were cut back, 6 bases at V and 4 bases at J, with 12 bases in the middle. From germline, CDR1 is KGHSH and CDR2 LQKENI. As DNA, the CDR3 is TGTGCCAGCTCCCTTACAGAAAGCTATGGCTACACCTTC. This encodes CASSLTESYGYTF.

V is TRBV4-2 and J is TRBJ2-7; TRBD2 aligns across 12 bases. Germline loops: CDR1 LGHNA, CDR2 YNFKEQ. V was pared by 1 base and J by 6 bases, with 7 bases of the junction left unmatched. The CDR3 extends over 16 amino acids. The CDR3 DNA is TGTGCCAGCAGCCAAGGGTGGAAGACTAGCGGGGGCGAGCAGTACTTC. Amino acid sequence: CASSQGWKTSGGEQYF.

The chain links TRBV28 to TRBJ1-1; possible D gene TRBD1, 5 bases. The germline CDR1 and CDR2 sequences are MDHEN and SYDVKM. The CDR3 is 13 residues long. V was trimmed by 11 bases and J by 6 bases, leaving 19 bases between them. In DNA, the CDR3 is TGTGCCGGAAGACAGTGGGAGGGCGCTGAAGCTTTCTTT. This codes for CAGRQWEGAEAFF.

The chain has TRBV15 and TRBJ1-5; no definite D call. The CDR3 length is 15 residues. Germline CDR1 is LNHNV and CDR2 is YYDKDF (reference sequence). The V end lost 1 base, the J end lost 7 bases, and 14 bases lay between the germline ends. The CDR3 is CATSRVVGGRQPQHF. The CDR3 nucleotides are TGTGCCACCAGCAGAGTGGTAGGAGGGAGACAGCCCCAGCATTTT.

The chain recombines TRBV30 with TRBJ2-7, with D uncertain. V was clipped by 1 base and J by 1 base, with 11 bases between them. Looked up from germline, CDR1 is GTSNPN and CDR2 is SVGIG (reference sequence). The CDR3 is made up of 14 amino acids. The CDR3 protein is CAWSEQTTSYEQYF. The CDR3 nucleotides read TGTGCCTGGAGTGAGCAGACCACTTCCTACGAGCAGTACTTC.

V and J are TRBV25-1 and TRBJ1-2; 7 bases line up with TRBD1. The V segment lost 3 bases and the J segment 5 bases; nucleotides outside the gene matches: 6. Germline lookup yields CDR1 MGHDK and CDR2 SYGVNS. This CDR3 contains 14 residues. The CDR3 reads CASSEINRGYGYTF. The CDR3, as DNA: TGTGCCAGCAGTGAGATAAACAGGGGATATGGCTACACCTTC.

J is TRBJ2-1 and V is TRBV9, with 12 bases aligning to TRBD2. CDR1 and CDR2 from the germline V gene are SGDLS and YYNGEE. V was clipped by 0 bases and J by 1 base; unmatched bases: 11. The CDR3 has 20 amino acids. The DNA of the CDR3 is TGTGCCAGCAGCGTAGAGCCAGGCGCGACTAGCGGGAGATCCTACAATGAGCAGTTCTTC. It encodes CASSVEPGATSGRSYNEQFF. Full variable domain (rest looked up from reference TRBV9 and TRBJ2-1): DSGVTQTPKHLITATGQRVTLRCSPRSGDLSVYWYQQSLDQGLQFLIQYYNGEERAKGNILERFSAQQFPDLHSELNLSSLELGDSALYFCASSVEPGATSGRSYNEQFFGPGTRLTVL.

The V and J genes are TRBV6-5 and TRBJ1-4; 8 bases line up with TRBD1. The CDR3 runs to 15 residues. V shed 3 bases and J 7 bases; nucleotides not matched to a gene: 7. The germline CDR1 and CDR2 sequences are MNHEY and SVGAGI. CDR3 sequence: CASSYSGGNGEKLFF. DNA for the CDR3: TGTGCCAGCAGTTATTCAGGGGGCAATGGTGAAAAACTGTTTTTT.

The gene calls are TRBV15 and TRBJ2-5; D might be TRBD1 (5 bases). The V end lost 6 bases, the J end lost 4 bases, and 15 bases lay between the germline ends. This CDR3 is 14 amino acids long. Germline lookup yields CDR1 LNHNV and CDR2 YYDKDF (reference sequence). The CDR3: CATRTFGRVETQYF. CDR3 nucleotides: TGTGCCACCAGGACTTTCGGCAGGGTAGAGACCCAGTACTTC.

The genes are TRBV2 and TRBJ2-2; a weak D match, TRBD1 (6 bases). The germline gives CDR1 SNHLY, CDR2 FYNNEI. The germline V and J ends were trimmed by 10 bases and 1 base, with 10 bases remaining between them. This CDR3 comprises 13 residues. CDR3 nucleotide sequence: TGTGCCACCACGACAGGGAACACCGGGGAGCTGTTTTTT. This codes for CATTTGNTGELFF.

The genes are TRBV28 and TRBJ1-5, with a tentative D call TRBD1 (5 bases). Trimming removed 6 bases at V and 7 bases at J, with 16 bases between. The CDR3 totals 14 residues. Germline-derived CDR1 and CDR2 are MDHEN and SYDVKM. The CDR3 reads CASRGFQGWQPQHF. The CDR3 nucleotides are TGTGCCAGCAGGGGGTTTCAGGGCTGGCAGCCCCAGCATTTT.